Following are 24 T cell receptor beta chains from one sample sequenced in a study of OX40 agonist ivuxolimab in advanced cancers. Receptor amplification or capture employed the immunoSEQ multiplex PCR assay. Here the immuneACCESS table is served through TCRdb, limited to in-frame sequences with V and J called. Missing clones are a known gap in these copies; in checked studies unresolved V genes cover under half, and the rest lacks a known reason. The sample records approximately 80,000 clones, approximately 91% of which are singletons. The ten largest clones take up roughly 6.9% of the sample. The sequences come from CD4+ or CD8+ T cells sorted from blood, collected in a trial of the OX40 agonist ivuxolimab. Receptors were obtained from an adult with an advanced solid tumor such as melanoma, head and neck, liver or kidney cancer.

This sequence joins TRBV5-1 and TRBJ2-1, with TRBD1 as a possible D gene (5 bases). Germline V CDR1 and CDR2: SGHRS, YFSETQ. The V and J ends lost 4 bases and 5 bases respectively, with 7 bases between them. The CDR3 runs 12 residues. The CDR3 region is CASSPRDNEQFF. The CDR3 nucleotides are TGCGCCAGCAGCCCCAGGGACAATGAGCAGTTCTTC.

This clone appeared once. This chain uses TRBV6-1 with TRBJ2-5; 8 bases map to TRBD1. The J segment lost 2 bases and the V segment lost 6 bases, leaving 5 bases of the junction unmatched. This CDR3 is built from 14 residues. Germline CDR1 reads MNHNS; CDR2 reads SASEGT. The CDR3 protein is CASSTGTGQETQYF. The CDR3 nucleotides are TGTGCCAGCAGCACCGGGACAGGTCAAGAGACCCAGTACTTC.

CDR3 region: CASSLSGLAAYEQYF. In nucleotides, the CDR3 is TGCGCCAGCAGCCTTTCGGGACTAGCGGCATACGAGCAGTACTTC. V usage is TRBV5-1 and J usage is TRBJ2-7, with 11 bases aligning to TRBD2. This CDR3 region has 15 residues. From germline, CDR1 is SGHRS and CDR2 YFSETQ. V was clipped by 4 bases and J by 4 bases; unmatched bases: 7.

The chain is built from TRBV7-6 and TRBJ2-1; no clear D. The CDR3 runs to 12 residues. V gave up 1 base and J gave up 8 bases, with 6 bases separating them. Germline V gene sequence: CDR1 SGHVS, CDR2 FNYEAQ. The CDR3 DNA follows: TGTGCCAGCAGCTTAGTTTCCGATGAGCAGTTCTTC. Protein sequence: CASSLVSDEQFF.

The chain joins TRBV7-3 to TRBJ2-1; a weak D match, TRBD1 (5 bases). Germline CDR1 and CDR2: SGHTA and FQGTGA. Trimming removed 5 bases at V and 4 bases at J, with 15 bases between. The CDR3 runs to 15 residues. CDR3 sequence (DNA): TGTGCCAGCAGCCTTGGGGCAGGGCATTACAATGAGCAGTTCTTC. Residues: CASSLGAGHYNEQFF.

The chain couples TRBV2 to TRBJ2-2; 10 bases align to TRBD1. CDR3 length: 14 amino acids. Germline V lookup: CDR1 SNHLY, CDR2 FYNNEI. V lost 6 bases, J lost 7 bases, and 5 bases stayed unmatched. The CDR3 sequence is CASRTGGAGGELFF. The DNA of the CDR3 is TGTGCCAGCAGGACAGGGGGCGCAGGCGGGGAGCTGTTTTTT.

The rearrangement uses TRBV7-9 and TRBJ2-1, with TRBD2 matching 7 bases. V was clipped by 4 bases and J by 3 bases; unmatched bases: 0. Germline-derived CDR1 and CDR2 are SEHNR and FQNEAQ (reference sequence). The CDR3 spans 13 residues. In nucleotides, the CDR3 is TGTGCCAGCAGCTCGGGGGGCTACAATGAGCAGTTCTTC. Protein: CASSSGGYNEQFF.

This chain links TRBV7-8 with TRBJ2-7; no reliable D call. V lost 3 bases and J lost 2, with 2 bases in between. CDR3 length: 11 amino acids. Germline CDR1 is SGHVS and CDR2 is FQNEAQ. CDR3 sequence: CASSFAYEQYF. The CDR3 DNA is TGTGCCAGCAGCTTCGCCTACGAGCAGTACTTC.

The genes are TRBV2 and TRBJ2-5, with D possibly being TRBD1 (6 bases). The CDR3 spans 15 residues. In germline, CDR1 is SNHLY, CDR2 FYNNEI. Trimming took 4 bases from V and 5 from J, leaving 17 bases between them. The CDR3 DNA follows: TGTGCCAGCAGTGTCCGGGGCAACACAGGGGAGACCCAGTACTTC. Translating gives CASSVRGNTGETQYF.

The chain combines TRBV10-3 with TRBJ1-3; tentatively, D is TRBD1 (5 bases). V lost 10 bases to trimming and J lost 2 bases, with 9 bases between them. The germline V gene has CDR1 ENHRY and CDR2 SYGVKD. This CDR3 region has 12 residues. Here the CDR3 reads CATAGTGNTIYF. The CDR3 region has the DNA TGTGCCACGGCAGGGACTGGAAACACCATATATTTT.

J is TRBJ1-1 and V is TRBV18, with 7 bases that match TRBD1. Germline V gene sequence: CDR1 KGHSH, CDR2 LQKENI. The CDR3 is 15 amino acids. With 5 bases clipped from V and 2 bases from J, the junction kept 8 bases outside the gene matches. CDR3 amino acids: CASSSQQGSNTEAFF. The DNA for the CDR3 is TGTGCCAGCTCATCTCAACAGGGGTCCAACACTGAAGCTTTCTTT.

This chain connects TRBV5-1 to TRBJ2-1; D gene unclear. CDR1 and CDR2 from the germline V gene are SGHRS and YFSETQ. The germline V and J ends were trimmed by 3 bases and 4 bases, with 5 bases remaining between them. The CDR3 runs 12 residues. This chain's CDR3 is CASSSQYNEQFF. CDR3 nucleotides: TGCGCCAGCAGCTCCCAGTACAATGAGCAGTTCTTC.

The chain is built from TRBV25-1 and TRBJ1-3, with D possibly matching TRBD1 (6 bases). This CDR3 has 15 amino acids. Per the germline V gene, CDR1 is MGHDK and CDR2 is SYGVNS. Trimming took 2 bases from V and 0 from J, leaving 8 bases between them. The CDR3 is CASSETGHSGNTIYF. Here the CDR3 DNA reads TGTGCCAGCAGTGAAACAGGGCACTCTGGAAACACCATATATTTT.

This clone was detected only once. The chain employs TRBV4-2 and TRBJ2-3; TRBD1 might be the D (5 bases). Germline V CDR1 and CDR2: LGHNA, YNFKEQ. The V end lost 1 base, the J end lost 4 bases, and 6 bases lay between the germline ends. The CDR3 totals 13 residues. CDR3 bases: TGTGCCAGCAGCCAAGGGGGCCCAGATACGCAGTATTTT. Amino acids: CASSQGGPDTQYF.

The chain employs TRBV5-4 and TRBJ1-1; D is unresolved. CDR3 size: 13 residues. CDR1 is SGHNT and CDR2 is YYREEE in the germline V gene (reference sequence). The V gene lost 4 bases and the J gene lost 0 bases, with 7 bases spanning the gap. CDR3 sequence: CASSGVMNTEAFF. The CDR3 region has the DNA TGTGCCAGCAGCGGGGTCATGAACACTGAAGCTTTCTTT.

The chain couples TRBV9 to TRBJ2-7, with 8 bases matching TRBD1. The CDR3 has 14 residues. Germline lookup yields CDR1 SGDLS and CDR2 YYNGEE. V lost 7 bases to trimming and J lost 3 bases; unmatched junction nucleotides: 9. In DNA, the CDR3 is TGTGCCAGCGGGACGGACAGGGCGGGCTACGAGCAGTACTTC. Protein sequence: CASGTDRAGYEQYF.

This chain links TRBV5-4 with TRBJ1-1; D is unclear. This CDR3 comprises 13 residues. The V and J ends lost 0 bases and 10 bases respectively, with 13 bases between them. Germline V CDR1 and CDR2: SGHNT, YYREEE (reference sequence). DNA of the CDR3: TGTGCCAGCAGCTTGGTCGGGGATCGGGGAGCTTTCTTT. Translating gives CASSLVGDRGAFF.

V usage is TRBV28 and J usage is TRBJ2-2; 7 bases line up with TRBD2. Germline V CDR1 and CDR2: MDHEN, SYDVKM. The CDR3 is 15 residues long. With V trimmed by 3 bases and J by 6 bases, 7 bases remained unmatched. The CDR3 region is CASSLGLRGSGELFF. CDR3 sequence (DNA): TGTGCCAGCAGTTTGGGACTAAGGGGCTCCGGGGAGCTGTTTTTT.

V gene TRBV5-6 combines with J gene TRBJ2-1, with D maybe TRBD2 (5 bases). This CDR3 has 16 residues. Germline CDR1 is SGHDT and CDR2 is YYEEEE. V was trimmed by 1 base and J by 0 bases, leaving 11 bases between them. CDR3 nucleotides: TGTGCCAGCAGCTTGACGGGATTGAGCTCCTACAATGAGCAGTTCTTC. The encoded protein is CASSLTGLSSYNEQFF.

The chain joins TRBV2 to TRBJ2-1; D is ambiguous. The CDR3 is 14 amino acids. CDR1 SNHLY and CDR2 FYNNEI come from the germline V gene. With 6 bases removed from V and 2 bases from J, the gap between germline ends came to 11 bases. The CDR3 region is CASRQRGAYNEQFF. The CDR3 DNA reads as TGTGCCAGCAGACAGCGCGGTGCCTACAATGAGCAGTTCTTC.

In DNA form, the CDR3 reads TGTGCCAGCAGCTTCCGGACCGGGGAGCTGTTTTTT. Protein product: CASSFRTGELFF. The chain links TRBV27 to TRBJ2-2; no firm D call. The V and J ends lost 6 bases and 5 bases respectively, with 7 bases between them. CDR3 length: 12 residues. Germline CDR1 MNHEY, CDR2 SMNVEV (reference sequence).

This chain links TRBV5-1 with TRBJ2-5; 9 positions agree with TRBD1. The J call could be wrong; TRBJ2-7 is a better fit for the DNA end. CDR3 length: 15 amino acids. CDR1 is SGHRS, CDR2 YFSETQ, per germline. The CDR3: CATSPSGQGVYEQYF. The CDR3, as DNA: TGCGCCACCTCACCATCGGGACAGGGCGTCTACGAGCAGTACTTC.

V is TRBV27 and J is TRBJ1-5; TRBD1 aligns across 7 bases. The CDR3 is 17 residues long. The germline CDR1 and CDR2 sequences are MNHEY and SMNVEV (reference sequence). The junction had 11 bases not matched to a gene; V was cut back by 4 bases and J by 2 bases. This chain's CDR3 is CASSSRQGLGGNQPQHF. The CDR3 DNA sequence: TGTGCCAGCAGTTCTCGACAGGGTCTGGGAGGCAATCAGCCCCAGCATTTT.

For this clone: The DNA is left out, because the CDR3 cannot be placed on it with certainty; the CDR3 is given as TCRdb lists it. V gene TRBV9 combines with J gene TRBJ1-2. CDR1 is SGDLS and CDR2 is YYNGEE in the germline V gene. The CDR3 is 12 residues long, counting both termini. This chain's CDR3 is CASSVGGGAQTF.